The 15 T cell receptor beta chains reported below all come from one sample, sequenced in a study of memory CD4+ T cells and cytomegalovirus serostatus. Some clones are missing from TCRdb's copy, which holds only in-frame ones; the method was immunoSEQ multiplex PCR. Among 65,000 to 95,000 clones listed, around 80% were seen once. Single viable CD3+CD4+CD8-CD45RO+ cells were sorted as the memory CD4+ T cells. Sequencing was performed on memory CD4+ T cells from blood. The receptor set was obtained from an adult in good health and CMV-seronegative.

This clone appeared once. The chain couples TRBV10-3 to TRBJ1-6; D might be TRBD1 (6 bases). The CDR3 runs 18 residues. Trimming took off 6 bases at V and 5 bases at J, with 23 bases between the two ends. Germline CDR1 reads ENHRY; CDR2 reads SYGVKD. The CDR3 coding sequence is TGTGCCATCAGCCTTTCCGGGACATATTCGGGGGATAATTCACCCCTCCACTTT. As protein: CAISLSGTYSGDNSPLHF.

The rearrangement uses TRBV29-1 and TRBJ2-3; 10 bases are a match to TRBD1. Germline V gene lookup returns CDR1 SQVTM and CDR2 ANQGSEA. J was trimmed by 0 bases and V by 6 bases; bases with no gene match: 3. The CDR3 covers 14 residues. CDR3 protein: CSVGQGRSTDTQYF. CDR3 coding DNA: TGCAGCGTGGGACAGGGGCGTAGCACAGATACGCAGTATTTT.

This clone showed up just a few times. The J gene is TRBJ2-3, the V gene TRBV7-9; D possibly uses TRBD1 or TRBD2 (5 bases each). Germline loops: CDR1 SEHNR, CDR2 FQNEAQ (reference sequence). V lost 4 bases, J lost 5 bases, and 13 bases lay in between. The CDR3 length is 14 residues. The CDR3 DNA follows: TGTGCCAGCAGCTCGGGTTTTGGGGGAGATACGCAGTATTTT. Translated, it gives CASSSGFGGDTQYF.

This rearrangement joins TRBV30 to TRBJ1-3, with a tentative D call TRBD1 (6 bases). Deletions cut 2 bases from V and 2 bases from J, with 13 bases between. Germline CDR1 is GTSNPN and CDR2 is SVGIG (reference sequence). The CDR3 extends over 15 amino acids. The CDR3 reads CAWSRDRWAGNTIYF. The CDR3 DNA reads as TGTGCCTGGAGTCGCGACAGGTGGGCTGGAAACACCATATATTTT. Supplemented by reference TRBV30 and TRBJ1-3, the full variable domain reads SQTIHQWPATLVQPVGSPLSLECTVEGTSNPNLYWYRQAAGRGLQLLFYSVGIGQISSEVPQNLSASRPQDRQFILSSKKLLLSDSGFYLCAWSRDRWAGNTIYFGEGSWLTVV.

V gene TRBV11-2 combines with J gene TRBJ1-2; 7 bases match TRBD1. CDR3 length equals 13 residues. CDR1 is SGHAT, CDR2 FQNNGV, per germline. The junction had 9 bases not matched to a gene; V was cut back by 7 bases and J by 7 bases. The CDR3 spells CASTVDRVFGYTF. CDR3 DNA: TGTGCCAGCACCGTCGACAGGGTGTTTGGCTACACCTTC.

The chain is built from TRBV19 and TRBJ1-3; D is unclear. CDR1 is LNHDA, CDR2 SQIVND, per germline (reference sequence). The CDR3 spans 15 residues. Trimming cost V 2 bases and J 0 bases, with 8 bases left between them. The CDR3, as DNA: TGTGCCAGTAGTATACCGCGATTCTCTGGAAACACCATATATTTT. Amino acids: CASSIPRFSGNTIYF.

The V gene is TRBV5-4, the J gene TRBJ1-3, with no clear D. Germline assignment: CDR1 SGHNT and CDR2 YYREEE (reference sequence). The CDR3 is made up of 15 amino acids. The germline V and J ends were trimmed by 4 bases and 0 bases, with 11 bases remaining between them. CDR3 in DNA: TGTGCCAGCAGCCAACGACGGAGCTCTGGAAACACCATATATTTT. It yields the protein CASSQRRSSGNTIYF.

CDR3 DNA: TGTGCCAGCAGCTTAGCGGGGGGCTCTGGCTACACCTTC. Protein: CASSLAGGSGYTF. The rearrangement links TRBV11-2 to TRBJ1-2, with D possibly TRBD1 on 6 matching bases. There are 13 residues in the CDR3. Germline CDR1 SGHAT, CDR2 FQNNGV. Trimming stripped 1 base from V and 7 bases from J, with 10 bases between.

The rearrangement uses TRBV30 and TRBJ1-5, with 8 bases lining up with TRBD1. V lost 3 bases, J lost 9 bases, and 4 bases stayed unmatched. Germline CDR1 GTSNPN, CDR2 SVGIG (reference sequence). The CDR3 has 12 amino acids. CDR3 residues: CAWSRGQGPQHF. The DNA of the CDR3 is TGTGCCTGGAGCAGGGGGCAAGGGCCCCAGCATTTT.

The chain couples TRBV27 to TRBJ2-1; perhaps D is TRBD1 or TRBD2 (5 bases each). V lost 7 bases and J 9 bases, leaving 10 bases between the germline ends. The CDR3 runs to 11 residues. The V gene's germline CDR1 is MNHEY and CDR2 SMNVEV (reference sequence). This chain's CDR3 is CASTRDPEQFF. The CDR3 region has the DNA TGTGCCAGCACCAGGGACCCTGAGCAGTTCTTC.

The chain recombines TRBV30 with TRBJ2-7; 13 bases align to TRBD2. V gave up 3 bases and J gave up 4 bases; unmatched junction bases: 6. CDR3 length: 15 residues. Germline V gene data show CDR1 as GTSNPN and CDR2 as SVGIG (reference sequence). This CDR3 is CAWSTSGGAGYEQYF. Written as DNA, the CDR3 is TGTGCCTGGAGCACTAGCGGGGGGGCCGGGTACGAGCAGTACTTC.

The chain uses TRBV11-1 and TRBJ2-1, with TRBD2 identical over 9 bases. The CDR3 length is 14 residues. In germline, CDR1 is SGHAT, CDR2 FQDESV (reference sequence). After removal of 7 bases from V and 8 bases from J, the junction contained 9 bases not matched to a gene. This CDR3 is CASTHWAGGDEQFF. CDR3 in DNA: TGTGCCAGCACCCATTGGGCGGGGGGGGATGAGCAGTTCTTC. Full variable domain (outside the CDR3, taken from reference TRBV11-1 and TRBJ2-1): EAEVAQSPRYKITEKSQAVAFWCDPISGHATLYWYRQILGQGPELLVQFQDESVVDDSQLPKDRFSAERLKGVDSTLKIQPAELGDSAMYLCASTHWAGGDEQFFGPGTRLTVL.

This sequence joins TRBV6-7 and TRBJ1-4; unclear D gene. TRBV6-7 is sorted into the ORF group, with uncertain function. The germline V and J ends were trimmed by 2 bases and 2 bases, with 9 bases remaining between them. The CDR3 is 15 amino acids. In DNA, the CDR3 is TGTGCCAGCAGTTACCCTAGGCCGACTAATGAAAAACTGTTTTTT. Amino acids: CASSYPRPTNEKLFF.

The rearrangement joins TRBV7-9 to TRBJ1-2; D is unclear. The CDR3 has 15 amino acids. Between the trimmed V and J ends, which lost 1 base and 6 bases, there was a span of 15 bases. The germline V gene encodes CDR1 SEHNR and CDR2 FQNEAQ (reference sequence). The CDR3 region has the DNA TGTGCCAGCAGCTTAGTACGCCAGGTAACGGATGGCTACACCTTC. Amino acids: CASSLVRQVTDGYTF.

The CDR3 nucleotides read TGTGCCAGCAGCTTACATGGAGGTGGCCGGGAGACCCAGTACTTC. It specifies CASSLHGGGRETQYF. The V gene is TRBV7-6, the J gene TRBJ2-5; TRBD2 is a possible D gene (5 bases). The V gene's germline CDR1 is SGHVS and CDR2 FNYEAQ. The CDR3 length is 15 residues. Trimming took 2 bases from V and 5 from J, leaving 15 bases between them.